These 23 T cell receptor beta chains came from one sample sequenced in a study of control samples from healthy donors and cancer patients. This table comes from immunoSEQ multiplex PCR, and its TCRdb copy is limited to in-frame clones, with some not included. This sample has approximately 60,000 clones; approximately 90% occur once, and the top ten carry around 0.9%. Sample: PBMCs. These receptors came from a man aged 25-45 years with colorectal cancer.

The V call is TRBV7-2, the J call TRBJ2-3, with D possibly being TRBD2 (7 bases). V dropped 7 bases and J dropped 1 base, with 15 bases sitting between them. The germline CDR1 and CDR2 sequences are SGHTA and FQGNSA. The CDR3 covers 15 residues. CDR3 nucleotide sequence: TGTGCCAGCACCCGGGGGAGGGGGGGCACAGATACGCAGTATTTT. This gives the protein CASTRGRGGTDTQYF. Together with reference TRBV7-2 and TRBJ2-3, the CDR3 gives the full variable domain: GAGVSQSPSNKVTEKGKDVELRCDPISGHTALYWYRQSLGQGLEFLIYFQGNSAPDKSGLPSDRFSAERTGGSVSTLTIQRTQQEDSAVYLCASTRGRGGTDTQYFGPGTRLTVL.

The chain uses TRBV5-6 and TRBJ2-1; D not resolved. The CDR3 extends over 16 amino acids. Germline loops: CDR1 SGHDT, CDR2 YYEEEE. V was shortened by 0 bases and J by 0 bases, with 10 bases between the two germline ends. This CDR3 is CASSLVSRRSYNEQFF. In nucleotides, the CDR3 is TGTGCCAGCAGCTTGGTGAGCCGTCGCTCCTACAATGAGCAGTTCTTC.

V gene TRBV30 combines with J gene TRBJ1-1; tentative D call: TRBD1 (5 bases). V was trimmed by 3 bases and J by 3 bases, leaving 14 bases between them. Per the germline V gene, CDR1 is GTSNPN and CDR2 is SVGIG (reference sequence). The CDR3 is made up of 14 amino acids. The CDR3 region is CAWSAGRDYTEAFF. In nucleotides, the CDR3 is TGTGCCTGGAGCGCCGGGAGGGACTACACTGAAGCTTTCTTT.

This chain connects TRBV29-1 to TRBJ2-2, with D tentatively TRBD1 (5 bases). CDR1 and CDR2 (germline): SQVTM, ANQGSEA. Trimming cost V 5 bases and J 1 base, with 8 bases left between them. The CDR3 spans 13 residues. CDR3 nucleotides: TGCAGCGTTACAACAGGGAACACCGGGGAGCTGTTTTTT. It is translated as CSVTTGNTGELFF.

The chain has TRBV5-1 and TRBJ1-3, with D perhaps matching TRBD1 (6 bases). The germline V and J ends were trimmed by 4 bases and 3 bases, with 14 bases remaining between them. The CDR3 spans 15 residues. Looked up from germline, CDR1 is SGHRS and CDR2 is YFSETQ. The chain's CDR3 is CASSLRGADGNTIYF. The CDR3 DNA reads TGCGCCAGCAGCCTTCGGGGGGCGGATGGAAACACCATATATTTT.

Turning to this clone: The junction and the germline gene differ at one end; a read error may be behind it. Additional DNA sequences in this sample encode the identical CDR3. The chain couples TRBV18 to TRBJ1-4, with D perhaps TRBD1 (5 bases). Germline V gives CDR1 KGHSH, CDR2 LQKENI. This CDR3 has 15 residues. CDR3 loop: CASSPRDGANEKLFF. Written as DNA, the CDR3 is TGTGCCAGCTCGCCACGGGACGGAGCGAATGAAAAACTGTTTTTT.

V gene TRBV7-9 combines with J gene TRBJ2-1; D might be TRBD1 (5 bases). V was shortened by 1 base and J by 2 bases, with 18 bases between the two germline ends. CDR1 is SEHNR, CDR2 FQNEAQ, per germline (reference sequence). The CDR3 runs to 18 residues. The CDR3 loop is CASSLVPFGAGAYNEQFF. The CDR3 DNA reads as TGTGCCAGCAGCTTAGTCCCCTTTGGGGCCGGAGCCTACAATGAGCAGTTCTTC.

V usage is TRBV7-8 and J usage is TRBJ1-1; D is unclear. Looked up from germline, CDR1 is SGHVS and CDR2 is FQNEAQ. V was trimmed by 2 bases and J by 8 bases, leaving 9 bases between them. The CDR3 extends over 12 amino acids. CDR3 DNA sequence: TGTGCCAGCAGCTTAAAAAGGTGGGAAGCTTTCTTT. Translating it yields CASSLKRWEAFF. Using reference TRBV7-8 and TRBJ1-1 for the parts outside the CDR3, the full variable domain is GAGVSQSPRYKVAKRGQDVALRCDPISGHVSLFWYQQALGQGPEFLTYFQNEAQLDKSGLPSDRFFAERPEGSVSTLKIQRTQQEDSAVYLCASSLKRWEAFFGQGTRLTVV.

The chain carries TRBV13 and TRBJ1-1; no reliable D call. The CDR3 covers 14 residues. The V gene's germline CDR1 is PRHDT and CDR2 FYEKMQ (reference sequence). V lost 3 bases and J lost 1, with 9 bases in between. CDR3 protein: CASSFGQTNTEAFF. The CDR3 nucleotides read TGTGCCAGCAGCTTCGGGCAAACGAACACTGAAGCTTTCTTT.

CDR3 amino acids: CASSTDRRVQPQHF. CDR3 in DNA: TGTGCCAGCAGTACCGACAGGAGGGTTCAGCCCCAGCATTTT. The V and J genes are TRBV5-8 and TRBJ1-5, with D tentatively TRBD1 (6 bases). V dropped 5 bases and J dropped 6 bases, with 15 bases sitting between them. Germline-derived CDR1 and CDR2 are SGHTS and YDEGEE. CDR3 length: 14 residues.

This chain uses TRBV4-1 with TRBJ2-3; D gene unclear. Trimming stripped 2 bases from V and 3 bases from J, with 6 bases between. CDR1 and CDR2 from the germline V gene are MGHRA and YSYEKL. The length of the CDR3 is 13 residues. The CDR3 region has the DNA TGCGCCAGCAGCCAAACGGAGACAGATACGCAGTATTTT. Protein product: CASSQTETDTQYF.

The chain employs TRBV28 and TRBJ1-1; perhaps TRBD1 as D (5 bases). This CDR3 contains 15 residues. Trimming pared 8 bases from V and 3 bases from J, leaving 19 bases between. CDR1 is MDHEN, CDR2 SYDVKM, per germline. The CDR3 bases are TGTGCCAGCCCTCCTTCAGGGTTTGGGGACACTGAAGCTTTCTTT. Residues: CASPPSGFGDTEAFF. Full variable domain (missing parts from reference TRBV28 and TRBJ1-1): DVKVTQSSRYLVKRTGEKVFLECVQDMDHENMFWYRQDPGLGLRLIYFSYDVKMKEKGDIPEGYSVSREKKERFSLILESASTNQTSMYLCASPPSGFGDTEAFFGQGTRLTVV.

This chain uses TRBV27 with TRBJ1-1; 8 bases align to TRBD1. V lost 3 bases, J lost 5 bases, and 5 bases stayed unmatched. CDR1 is MNHEY, CDR2 SMNVEV, per germline (reference sequence). The CDR3 totals 14 residues. The chain's CDR3 is CASSLTGVGTEAFF. The DNA for the CDR3 is TGTGCCAGCAGTTTGACAGGGGTTGGAACTGAAGCTTTCTTT.

This chain links TRBV19 with TRBJ1-3; no definite D call. The CDR3 sequence is 14 residues long. The germline V gene encodes CDR1 LNHDA and CDR2 SQIVND (reference sequence). Trimming shortened V by 0 bases and J by 2 bases, and 5 bases separated the two germline ends. The CDR3: CASSIDRTGNTIYF. For the CDR3, the DNA is TGTGCCAGTAGTATAGATCGGACTGGAAACACCATATATTTT.

The chain joins TRBV5-6 to TRBJ1-2, with D possibly being TRBD1 (6 bases). CDR3 size: 17 residues. The germline CDR1 and CDR2 sequences are SGHDT and YYEEEE. Trimming removed 2 bases at V and 1 base at J, with 18 bases between. The DNA of the CDR3 is TGTGCCAGCAGCTTCGGGGGCCTTAGACCCTTTAACTATGGCTACACCTTC. Protein sequence: CASSFGGLRPFNYGYTF.

This clone has a single count. This chain uses TRBV19 with TRBJ2-2; D is unclear. Trimming left V 7 bases short and J 5 bases short, with 20 bases between. This CDR3 region has 16 residues. From germline, CDR1 is LNHDA and CDR2 SQIVND (reference sequence). The CDR3 loop reads CASTPRRTEKTGELFF. For the CDR3, the DNA is TGTGCCAGTACCCCCCGGCGGACGGAAAAGACCGGGGAGCTGTTTTTT.

The chain carries TRBV10-1 and TRBJ1-1, with a tentative D call TRBD1 (6 bases). CDR3 length equals 16 residues. CDR1 WNHNN and CDR2 SYGVQD come from the germline V gene (reference sequence). V was trimmed by 0 bases and J by 0 bases, leaving 11 bases between them. The CDR3 coding sequence is TGCGCCAGCAGTGAGTCGATTGGGGGCATGAACACTGAAGCTTTCTTT. Its translation: CASSESIGGMNTEAFF.

The rearrangement links TRBV6-4 to TRBJ1-6; 10 bases fit TRBD1. Germline trimming cut 3 bases from V and 5 bases from J; bases unmatched to any gene: 1. The CDR3 contains 15 residues. CDR1 and CDR2 (germline): MRHNA, SNTAGT. The CDR3 here is CASSEGTGDNSPLHF. CDR3 sequence (DNA): TGTGCCAGCAGTGAGGGGACAGGGGATAATTCACCCCTCCACTTT.

This chain joins TRBV6-2 or TRBV6-3 and TRBJ2-3; D uncertain. V was shortened by 4 bases and J by 4 bases, with 6 bases between the two germline ends. This CDR3 is 12 amino acids long. Looked up from germline, CDR1 is MNHEY and CDR2 is SVGEGT. CDR3 residues: CASSSASDTQYF. CDR3 DNA: TGTGCCAGCAGTTCGGCCTCAGATACGCAGTATTTT.

V usage is TRBV4-1 and J usage is TRBJ2-4; 8 bases agree with TRBD2. The V gene end was trimmed by 3 bases and the J gene end by 5 bases; junction bases not matched to a gene: 3. Germline lookup yields CDR1 MGHRA and CDR2 YSYEKL. The CDR3 spans 14 residues. The CDR3, as DNA: TGCGCCAGCAGCCACTCGGGGGGGGAAAACATTCAGTACTTC. Translated, it gives CASSHSGGENIQYF.

The chain recombines TRBV28 with TRBJ2-7, with 8 bases lining up with TRBD1. V was pared by 5 bases and J by 6 bases, with 12 bases of the junction left unmatched. Germline lookup yields CDR1 MDHEN and CDR2 SYDVKM. The CDR3 totals 15 residues. In DNA form, the CDR3 reads TGTGCCAGCAGTGACAGGGGAGGTTTAGCGCGCGAGCAGTACTTC. Translated: CASSDRGGLAREQYF.

Only one count was recorded for this clone. The rearrangement uses TRBV5-1 and TRBJ1-2, with D possibly being TRBD1 (5 bases). CDR1 and CDR2 (germline): SGHRS, YFSETQ. The CDR3 runs to 15 residues. V was clipped by 0 bases and J by 7 bases, with 16 bases between them. The CDR3 loop reads CASSLVWGPMIGYTF. CDR3 sequence (DNA): TGCGCCAGCAGCTTGGTATGGGGACCGATGATTGGCTACACCTTC.

This clone has just one count. The chain couples TRBV5-4 to TRBJ2-3, with 9 bases aligning to TRBD2. J gave up 5 bases and V 2 bases, and 9 bases lay outside the gene matches. The CDR3 extends over 16 amino acids. Germline loops: CDR1 SGHNT, CDR2 YYREEE (reference sequence). CDR3 protein: CASSFPQRGERDTQYF. In DNA, the CDR3 is TGTGCCAGCAGCTTCCCCCAGCGGGGGGAGAGAGATACGCAGTATTTT.